What follows are 4 T cell receptor beta chains derived from one specimen sequenced in a study of blood T cells in healthy people across ages. With a J-beta primer mix and a sample-barcoded 5' primer, a second PCR ran about 7 to 12 cycles. TCRdb analysed the 5' RACE reads with MiXCR anew, one entry per CDR3 protein. The sample shows 1.5 million to 2 million distinct CDR3 sequences, 25% to 30% of them seen only once. The sequenced sample consisted of blood. The receptors shown here come from a woman aged 25 to 39 in good health.

This clonotype appeared many times. The chain couples TRBV5-5 to TRBJ2-3; D unresolved. Germline CDR1 is SGHKS and CDR2 is YYEKEE (reference sequence). The CDR3 sequence is 13 residues long. The germline V and J ends were trimmed by 0 bases and 5 bases, with 7 bases remaining between them. Here the CDR3 DNA reads TGTGCCAGCAGCTTGGCTGTGAAAGATACGCAGTATTTT. It yields the protein CASSLAVKDTQYF.

This clonotype has more than one count but fewer than ten. The chain couples TRBV29-1 to TRBJ2-3; D gene ambiguous. This CDR3 has 11 amino acids. Germline loops: CDR1 SQVTM, CDR2 ANQGSEA. Between the trimmed V and J ends, which lost 7 bases and 0 bases, there was a span of 5 bases. CDR3 nucleotides: TGCAGCGAAACTAGCACAGATACGCAGTATTTT. Encoded protein: CSETSTDTQYF.

A few counts support this clonotype. A much larger clone sits a single nucleotide away, making a read error possible. V gene TRBV20-1 combines with J gene TRBJ2-5; no firm D call. The germline V and J ends were trimmed by 5 bases and 5 bases, with 6 bases remaining between them. CDR3 length: 10 residues. Germline V CDR1 and CDR2: DFQATT, SNEGSKA (reference sequence). This CDR3 is CSAYKETQYF. The CDR3, as DNA: TGCAGTGCTTATAAGGAGACCCAGTACTTC.

This chain links TRBV7-9 with TRBJ2-3, with D perhaps TRBD2 (6 bases). Trimming cost V 4 bases and J 6 bases, with 14 bases left between them. The length of the CDR3 is 14 residues. The germline gives CDR1 SEHNR, CDR2 FQNEAQ (reference sequence). The chain's CDR3 is CASSSTGESDTQYF. CDR3 coding DNA: TGTGCCAGCAGCTCAACGGGAGAATCGGATACGCAGTATTTT.